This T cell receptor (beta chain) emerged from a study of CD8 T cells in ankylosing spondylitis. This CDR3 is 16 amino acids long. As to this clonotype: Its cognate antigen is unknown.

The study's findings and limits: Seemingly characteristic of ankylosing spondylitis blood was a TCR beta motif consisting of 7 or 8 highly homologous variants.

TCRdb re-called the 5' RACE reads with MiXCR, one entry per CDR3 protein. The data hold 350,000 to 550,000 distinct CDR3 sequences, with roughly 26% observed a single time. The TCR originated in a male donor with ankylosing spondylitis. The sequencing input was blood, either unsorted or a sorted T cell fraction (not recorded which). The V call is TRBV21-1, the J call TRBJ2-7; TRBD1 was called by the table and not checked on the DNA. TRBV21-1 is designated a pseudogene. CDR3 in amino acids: CASRKVKGGSSYEQYF. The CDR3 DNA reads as TGTGCCAGCCGAAAAGTGAAGGGCGGTAGCTCCTACGAGCAGTACTTC.